Listed here are 30 T cell receptor beta chains from one sample, sequenced in a study of cytomegalovirus exposure and HLA in healthy donors. The study ran its PCR with 60 Vbeta and 13 Jbeta primers. Profiling relied on immunoSEQ multiplex PCR, and the TCRdb table lists in-frame clones only, not all of them. The table includes approximately 110,000 clones, 74% detected once. The sample consisted of PBMCs. These receptors originate from a woman between 50 and 59 years old in good health and CMV-seropositive.

The CDR3 bases are TGTGCCAGTAGCCGATTGCAGGGGCATAACTATGGCTACACCTTC. Translated, it gives CASSRLQGHNYGYTF. The J gene is TRBJ1-2, the V gene TRBV19, with D possibly TRBD1 on 6 matching bases. Trimming cost V 6 bases and J 1 base, with 15 bases left between them. In germline, CDR1 is LNHDA, CDR2 SQIVND (reference sequence). The CDR3 is 15 amino acids. The complete variable domain, with remaining parts taken from reference TRBV19 and TRBJ1-2, reads DGGITQSPKYLFRKEGQNVTLSCEQNLNHDAMYWYRQDPGQGLRLIYYSQIVNDFQKGDIAEGYSVSREKKESFPLTVTSAQKNPTAFYLCASSRLQGHNYGYTFGSGTRLTVV.

The chain is built from TRBV4-2 and TRBJ2-5; 14 bases agree with TRBD2. Trimming took 3 bases from V and 2 from J; bases not matched to a gene: 2. Germline assignment: CDR1 LGHNA and CDR2 YNFKEQ. The CDR3 has 16 amino acids. The DNA of the CDR3 is TGTGCCAGCAGCCAGGGACTAGCGGGGGCACAAGAGACCCAGTACTTC. It translates to CASSQGLAGAQETQYF.

The chain couples TRBV19 to TRBJ2-2; possibly TRBD1 for D (6 bases). Deletions cut 7 bases from V and 3 bases from J, with 12 bases between. This CDR3 has 14 amino acids. CDR1 and CDR2 from the germline V gene are LNHDA and SQIVND (reference sequence). The CDR3: CASNHRVDTGELFF. In DNA, the CDR3 is TGTGCCAGTAATCACAGGGTGGACACCGGGGAGCTGTTTTTT.

There are a few counts of this clone. The rearrangement joins TRBV5-1 to TRBJ1-1; possible D gene TRBD1, 6 bases. The germline V and J ends were trimmed by 4 bases and 1 base, with 14 bases remaining between them. Germline V CDR1 and CDR2: SGHRS, YFSETQ. CDR3 length: 15 amino acids. The CDR3 is CASSPEIQGNTEAFF. As DNA, the CDR3 is TGCGCCAGCAGCCCGGAAATACAGGGGAACACTGAAGCTTTCTTT.

This clone was picked up a small number of times. The chain couples TRBV11-3 to TRBJ2-1, with a weak D call TRBD2 (6 bases). The germline V gene has CDR1 SGHNT and CDR2 YENEEA. CDR3 length: 14 amino acids. V shed 4 bases and J shed 4 bases, with 11 bases lying between them. CDR3 nucleotide sequence: TGTGCCAGCAGCTCGGGGGACTCGTACAATGAGCAGTTCTTC. This encodes CASSSGDSYNEQFF.

The V call is TRBV13, the J call TRBJ2-2; possibly TRBD2 for D (7 bases). The CDR3 extends over 17 amino acids. Germline V lookup: CDR1 PRHDT, CDR2 FYEKMQ (reference sequence). Trimming pared 6 bases from V and 4 bases from J, leaving 21 bases between. The chain's CDR3 is CASRNRGGGAATGELFF. The DNA of the CDR3 is TGTGCCAGCAGGAACCGGGGTGGGGGGGCCGCCACCGGGGAGCTGTTTTTT.

The chain couples TRBV4-2 to TRBJ1-2; D ambiguous. V was trimmed by 1 base and J by 5 bases, leaving 11 bases between them. The CDR3 is 14 residues long. The germline V gene encodes CDR1 LGHNA and CDR2 YNFKEQ. This chain's CDR3 is CASSQVVASYGYTF. The CDR3 region has the DNA TGTGCCAGCAGCCAAGTCGTGGCAAGTTATGGCTACACCTTC.

The chain joins TRBV5-1 to TRBJ2-7; possibly TRBD1 for D (5 bases). V gave up 4 bases and J gave up 2 bases, with 13 bases separating them. The length of the CDR3 is 14 residues. Germline V CDR1 and CDR2: SGHRS, YFSETQ. CDR3 sequence: CASSDGHGPYEQYF. The CDR3 region has the DNA TGCGCCAGCAGCGACGGACACGGACCCTACGAGCAGTACTTC.

This chain connects TRBV13 to TRBJ1-6; no definite D call. Per the germline V gene, CDR1 is PRHDT and CDR2 is FYEKMQ (reference sequence). CDR3 size: 16 residues. Trimming shortened V by 3 bases and J by 0 bases, and 9 bases separated the two germline ends. DNA of the CDR3: TGTGCCAGCAGCTTGAGGCCCAGCTCCTATAATTCACCCCTCCACTTT. This sequence encodes CASSLRPSSYNSPLHF.

This chain uses TRBV5-1 with TRBJ2-7, with D perhaps TRBD1 (6 bases). The length of the CDR3 is 12 residues. With 5 bases removed from V and 3 bases from J, the gap between germline ends came to 9 bases. CDR1 and CDR2 (germline): SGHRS, YFSETQ. The CDR3 here is CASRDSYYEQYF. The CDR3, as DNA: TGCGCCAGCAGGGACAGCTACTACGAGCAGTACTTC.

J is TRBJ2-5 and V is TRBV18; possibly TRBD1 for D (6 bases). The CDR3 sequence is 19 residues long. The V end was cut by 2 bases, the J end by 3 bases, with 25 bases between. Germline CDR1 KGHSH, CDR2 LQKENI. The chain's CDR3 is CASSPLMWGHQELKETQYF. The CDR3 DNA reads as TGTGCCAGCTCACCATTAATGTGGGGACACCAAGAACTTAAAGAGACCCAGTACTTC.

V usage is TRBV7-3 and J usage is TRBJ2-1; a weak D match, TRBD2 (6 bases). CDR1 and CDR2 from the germline V gene are SGHTA and FQGTGA. V lost 6 bases to trimming and J lost 1 base, with 10 bases between them. The CDR3 has 14 residues. For the CDR3, the DNA is TGTGCCAGCAGTCCGGGGGAATCCTACAATGAGCAGTTCTTC. Protein sequence: CASSPGESYNEQFF. The whole variable domain, filled in from reference TRBV7-3 and TRBJ2-1, reads GAGVSQTPSNKVTEKGKYVELRCDPISGHTALYWYRQSLGQGPEFLIYFQGTGAADDSGLPNDRFFAVRPEGSVSTLKIQRTERGDSAVYLCASSPGESYNEQFFGPGTRLTVL.

The chain employs TRBV5-1 and TRBJ1-6; a weak D match, TRBD1 (6 bases). The CDR3 totals 17 residues. Germline V gene lookup returns CDR1 SGHRS and CDR2 YFSETQ. The V and J ends lost 4 bases and 6 bases respectively, with 20 bases between them. The CDR3 DNA follows: TGCGCCAGCAGCGAGGGACATTACGCTCCGGTTAATTCACCCCTCCACTTT. This sequence encodes CASSEGHYAPVNSPLHF.

In regard to this clone: Sequence at one end of the junction differs from germline and may be a read error. The J gene is TRBJ1-2, the V gene TRBV7-9; D unresolved. The length of the CDR3 is 12 residues. Germline lookup yields CDR1 SEHNR and CDR2 FQNEAQ (reference sequence). In DNA form, the CDR3 reads TGTTCCAGCAGCTTAGAGCTAGGAGGCTACACCTTC. This codes for CSSSLELGGYTF. The full variable domain, with the rest looked up from reference TRBV7-9 and TRBJ1-2, is DTGVSQNPRHKITKRGQNVTFRCDPISEHNRLYWYRQTLGQGPEFLTYFQNEAQLEKSRLLSDRFSAERPKGSFSTLEIQRTEQGDSAMYLCSSSLELGGYTFGSGTRLTVV.

About this clone itself: The germline gene is not matched at one end of the junction; a read error may be the cause. This sequence joins TRBV7-9 and TRBJ1-4; D unclear. The CDR3 covers 16 residues. Per the germline V gene, CDR1 is SEHNR and CDR2 is FQNEAQ (reference sequence). The CDR3: CSSSLGWGGRTEKLFF. CDR3 coding DNA: TGTTCCAGCAGCTTAGGCTGGGGAGGGAGGACTGAAAAACTGTTTTTT.

The chain is built from TRBV6-1 and TRBJ1-5; D call uncertain. The CDR3 totals 14 residues. V was shortened by 9 bases and J by 0 bases, with 12 bases between the two germline ends. CDR1 is MNHNS and CDR2 is SASEGT in the germline V gene. The CDR3: CASGRRYSNQPQHF. The CDR3 DNA reads as TGTGCCAGTGGGAGGCGGTATAGCAATCAGCCCCAGCATTTT.

This clone was picked up a small number of times. The J gene is TRBJ1-2, the V gene TRBV6-5; D remains unclear. Germline V lookup: CDR1 MNHEY, CDR2 SVGAGI. V lost 6 bases and J 6 bases, leaving 20 bases between the germline ends. This CDR3 comprises 15 residues. CDR3 protein: CASSPTYSSPHGYTF. The CDR3 DNA reads TGTGCCAGCAGCCCAACTTACTCGTCCCCCCATGGCTACACCTTC.

The V and J genes are TRBV4-1 and TRBJ1-1, with 9 bases fitting TRBD1. Germline V gene data show CDR1 as MGHRA and CDR2 as YSYEKL. V trimming: 4 bases; J trimming: 7 bases; junction bases outside the gene matches: 10. The CDR3 runs to 15 residues. The CDR3 bases are TGCGCCAGCAGCCTAACCCTTGGGGACAGGGATGAAGCTTTCTTT. Amino acid sequence: CASSLTLGDRDEAFF.

V is TRBV27 and J is TRBJ1-2, with TRBD1 matching 10 bases. J gave up 0 bases and V 6 bases, and 1 base lay outside the gene matches. There are 14 residues in the CDR3. Germline CDR1 and CDR2: MNHEY and SMNVEV (reference sequence). The CDR3 region has the DNA TGTGCCAGCAGCGGACAGGGGGCTAACTATGGCTACACCTTC. Translated, it gives CASSGQGANYGYTF.

The chain is built from TRBV29-1 and TRBJ2-7, with TRBD1 matching over 9 bases. Germline lookup yields CDR1 SQVTM and CDR2 ANQGSEA. The CDR3 contains 14 residues. Trimming took 7 bases from V and 5 from J; bases not matched to a gene: 12. The DNA of the CDR3 is TGCAGCGCGGCTGGGGGACAGGGAAGAGACGAGCAGTACTTC. Amino acid sequence: CSAAGGQGRDEQYF.

This sequence joins TRBV5-1 and TRBJ2-7; D possibly corresponds to TRBD1 (6 bases). Germline V lookup: CDR1 SGHRS, CDR2 YFSETQ. Trimming stripped 4 bases from V and 6 bases from J, with 8 bases between. There are 11 residues in the CDR3. In nucleotides, the CDR3 is TGCGCCAGCAGCGCGACAGGCGAGCAGTACTTC. Protein product: CASSATGEQYF.

This clone was found a few times. The V and J genes are TRBV2 and TRBJ2-5, with D maybe TRBD1 (6 bases). The CDR3 runs 14 residues. V dropped 5 bases and J dropped 3 bases, with 13 bases sitting between them. CDR1 is SNHLY and CDR2 is FYNNEI in the germline V gene. The CDR3 here is CASSISNREETQYF. The CDR3, as DNA: TGTGCCAGCAGTATAAGTAACAGGGAAGAGACCCAGTACTTC.

About this clone: Sequence at one end of the junction differs from germline and may be a read error. The rearrangement joins TRBV7-8 to TRBJ1-3; D gene unclear. Germline V lookup: CDR1 SGHVS, CDR2 FQNEAQ. There are 15 residues in the CDR3. CDR3 residues: CASSLAADSGNIIYF. The DNA of the CDR3 is TGTGCCAGCAGCTTAGCTGCAGACTCTGGAAACATCATATATTTT.

V is TRBV4-1 and J is TRBJ2-5, with a tentative D call TRBD2 (6 bases). In germline, CDR1 is MGHRA, CDR2 YSYEKL. The length of the CDR3 is 15 residues. Between the trimmed V and J ends, which lost 0 bases and 5 bases, there was a span of 13 bases. The CDR3 sequence is CASSQEWGVRETQYF. The CDR3 coding sequence is TGCGCCAGCAGCCAAGAATGGGGGGTACGGGAGACCCAGTACTTC.

This clone has only one observation. The rearrangement joins TRBV10-3 to TRBJ2-2, with D tentatively TRBD2 (5 bases). This CDR3 is 14 amino acids long. Per germline, CDR1 ENHRY and CDR2 SYGVKD. With 3 bases removed from V and 1 base from J, the gap between germline ends came to 6 bases. In DNA, the CDR3 is TGTGCCATCAGTGAACGGGAGAACACCGGGGAGCTGTTTTTT. It specifies CAISERENTGELFF.

The chain employs TRBV1 and TRBJ1-6; TRBD1, the table's D call, was not compared with the DNA. TRBV1 is a pseudogene segment. CDR3 length: 22 amino acids. CDR3 in DNA: TGCACCAGCAGCCAAGAGATCGGGACAGGGATCAATAATTACTCCTATAATTCACCCCTCCACTTT. This translates into CTSSQEIGTGINNYSYNSPLHF.

This clone was seen only a few times. This chain links TRBV5-1 with TRBJ2-7; TRBD2 matches 7 bases. Germline V CDR1 and CDR2: SGHRS, YFSETQ. The CDR3 runs 14 residues. Trimming removed 3 bases from V and 0 bases from J; junction bases left unmatched: 3. In DNA, the CDR3 is TGCGCCAGCAGCTGGGGCGGGGGCTCCTACGAGCAGTACTTC. It encodes CASSWGGGSYEQYF.

A single count supports this clone. This chain links TRBV6-5 with TRBJ1-1; D is ambiguous. This CDR3 is 14 amino acids long. V was shortened by 4 bases and J by 0 bases, with 9 bases between the two germline ends. CDR1 is MNHEY, CDR2 SVGAGI, per germline. CDR3 in amino acids: CASSSPSLNTEAFF. The CDR3 DNA reads TGTGCCAGCAGTTCGCCCAGTCTGAACACTGAAGCTTTCTTT.

This chain uses TRBV5-6 with TRBJ1-5; no firm D call. CDR3 length: 16 residues. Germline V gene lookup returns CDR1 SGHDT and CDR2 YYEEEE. V lost 3 bases, J lost 0 bases, and 13 bases lay in between. The CDR3 sequence: CASSSGGPNSNQPQHF. The CDR3, as DNA: TGTGCCAGCAGCTCCGGAGGACCTAATAGCAATCAGCCCCAGCATTTT.

The V gene is TRBV4-2, the J gene TRBJ2-3, with 8 bases aligning to TRBD2. The CDR3 sequence is 15 residues long. V lost 3 bases and J lost 7; bases outside the gene matches: 9. Germline lookup yields CDR1 LGHNA and CDR2 YNFKEQ. In DNA, the CDR3 is TGTGCCAGCAGCCACAATAGCGGGGCCTTTAATACGCAGTATTTT. Translating gives CASSHNSGAFNTQYF.